The present entry profiles one TCR beta chain with its context. The sample comes from a study of T cells expressing NK-cell markers. The CDR3 is 15 residues long. The germline gives CDR1 SGHRS, CDR2 YFSETQ. TCRdb re-called the 5' RACE reads; one entry per CDR3 protein, DNA not given. Its table lists roughly 430,000 distinct CDR3 sequences. The sample consisted of blood T cells: a sorted CD56 or NKG2C T cell subset, CD4+ or CD8+ T cells, or bulk PBMC T cells (not recorded which). The sequence came from a woman between 18 and 69 years old in good health. The chain uses TRBV5-1 and TRBJ2-1; TCRdb lists TRBD1, though no DNA is available to test this call. CDR3 protein: CASSGSGGLYNEQFF.